The 23 T cell receptor beta chains presented below share a single source sample, sequenced in a study of OX40 agonist ivuxolimab in advanced cancers. Measured with immunoSEQ multiplex PCR; TCRdb has only the in-frame clones, and not every one. This table has roughly 72,000 clones, over 70% appearing once. This material consisted of CD4+ or CD8+ T cells sorted from blood, taken in a trial of the OX40 agonist ivuxolimab. The receptors come from an adult with an advanced solid tumor such as melanoma, head and neck, liver or kidney cancer.

The chain employs TRBV5-1 and TRBJ2-1; weak D call: TRBD2 (6 bases). Trimming removed 5 bases from V and 5 bases from J, with 11 bases in between. The CDR3 consists of 13 residues. From germline, CDR1 is SGHRS and CDR2 YFSETQ. Written as DNA, the CDR3 is TGCGCCAGCAGGGAGGGGACGGACAATGAGCAGTTCTTC. Translation: CASREGTDNEQFF.

The chain carries TRBV11-2 and TRBJ1-4, with TRBD1 identical over 10 bases. The CDR3 is 15 amino acids. Germline CDR1 SGHAT, CDR2 FQNNGV. V dropped 6 bases and J dropped 7; count of bases not matched to a gene: 8. The CDR3 DNA sequence: TGTGCCAGCAGTCCACTGGGACAGGGGACTGAAAAACTGTTTTTT. It yields the protein CASSPLGQGTEKLFF.

DNA for the CDR3: TGTGCCAGTAGCCCTGACAGGGAGTATGGCTACACCTTC. Translation: CASSPDREYGYTF. V is TRBV19 and J is TRBJ1-2; 7 nucleotides align to TRBD1. CDR3 length equals 13 residues. Trimming at V came to 6 bases and at J to 5 bases, leaving 6 bases not matched to a gene. The germline V gene encodes CDR1 LNHDA and CDR2 SQIVND (reference sequence).

This clone was observed a handful of times. The rearrangement links TRBV30 to TRBJ2-3; D might be TRBD1 (5 bases). The germline CDR1 and CDR2 sequences are GTSNPN and SVGIG (reference sequence). This CDR3 contains 14 residues. The V end lost 3 bases, the J end lost 8 bases, and 18 bases lay between the germline ends. CDR3 DNA: TGTGCCTGGAGCCCAGGGTGGCAGTCTCGTACGCAGTATTTT. Encoded protein: CAWSPGWQSRTQYF.

This clone occurred once. The chain recombines TRBV6-1 with TRBJ1-2; D perhaps matches TRBD1 (5 bases). The CDR3 is made up of 14 amino acids. V lost 2 bases, J lost 7 bases, and 14 bases lay in between. Germline loops: CDR1 MNHNS, CDR2 SASEGT. The CDR3 DNA follows: TGTGCCAGCAGTGAAAGTGCCAGGGCTGGTGGCTACACCTTC. Protein product: CASSESARAGGYTF.

The chain uses TRBV5-5 and TRBJ1-2; 8 bases fit TRBD1. The CDR3 has 13 residues. With 2 bases clipped from V and 7 bases from J, the junction kept 4 bases outside the gene matches. Looked up from germline, CDR1 is SGHKS and CDR2 is YYEKEE (reference sequence). The CDR3 nucleotides read TGTGCCAGCAGCTTCGCAGGGGGCGGTGGCTACACCTTC. This codes for CASSFAGGGGYTF.

This chain uses TRBV29-1 with TRBJ1-2; D unresolved. Germline V gives CDR1 SQVTM, CDR2 ANQGSEA. The CDR3 length is 15 residues. V shed 0 bases and J shed 0 bases, with 11 bases lying between them. CDR3 residues: CSVEDQGWANYGYTF. The DNA for the CDR3 is TGCAGCGTTGAAGATCAAGGGTGGGCTAACTATGGCTACACCTTC.

Comment on this clone: The same CDR3 also results from other DNA sequences found in this sample. V usage is TRBV2 and J usage is TRBJ1-1, with 7 positions matching TRBD1. This CDR3 is 13 amino acids long. The trim removed 5 bases at V and 0 bases at J, leaving 0 bases unmatched. Germline V gene lookup returns CDR1 SNHLY and CDR2 FYNNEI. The CDR3 DNA reads as TGTGCCAGCAGTCAGGGGGTGAACACTGAAGCTTTCTTT. Encoded protein: CASSQGVNTEAFF.

This clone occurred a few times. The V and J genes are TRBV7-2 and TRBJ1-2; TRBD1 matches at 9 bases. CDR1 is SGHTA and CDR2 is FQGNSA in the germline V gene. Germline trimming cut 3 bases from V and 6 bases from J; bases unmatched to any gene: 2. This CDR3 spans 13 amino acids. CDR3 DNA: TGTGCCAGCAGCTTCACAGGGGGCGATGGCTACACCTTC. Translating gives CASSFTGGDGYTF.

The chain uses TRBV5-6 and TRBJ2-7; TRBD2 aligns across 12 bases. V was pared by 3 bases and J by 3 bases, with 4 bases of the junction left unmatched. The CDR3 is made up of 15 amino acids. Germline values: CDR1 SGHDT, CDR2 YYEEEE. CDR3 coding DNA: TGTGCCAGCAGCTCAGCGACTAGCGGGGGCTACGAGCAGTACTTC. Protein: CASSSATSGGYEQYF.

The chain combines TRBV7-2 with TRBJ2-7; a weak D match, TRBD1 (6 bases). Germline CDR1 reads SGHTA; CDR2 reads FQGNSA. CDR3 length: 14 residues. Trimming stripped 3 bases from V and 3 bases from J, with 12 bases between. The CDR3 loop reads CASSFAGVNYEQYF. As DNA, the CDR3 is TGTGCCAGCAGCTTTGCAGGGGTTAACTACGAGCAGTACTTC. The full variable domain, its missing parts supplied by reference TRBV7-2 and TRBJ2-7, is GAGVSQSPSNKVTEKGKDVELRCDPISGHTALYWYRQSLGQGLEFLIYFQGNSAPDKSGLPSDRFSAERTGGSVSTLTIQRTQQEDSAVYLCASSFAGVNYEQYFGPGTRLTVT.

This clone was seen only a few times. The rearrangement uses TRBV18 and TRBJ2-7; 11 bases fit TRBD2. Per the germline V gene, CDR1 is KGHSH and CDR2 is LQKENI. The CDR3 extends over 15 amino acids. Germline trimming cut 3 bases from V and 4 bases from J; bases unmatched to any gene: 5. The CDR3: CASSPGGTSGYEQYF. The CDR3 region has the DNA TGTGCCAGCTCACCGGGAGGGACTAGCGGATACGAGCAGTACTTC.

V gene TRBV9 combines with J gene TRBJ2-4; D not resolved. The CDR3 sequence is 14 residues long. Trimming pared 3 bases from V and 0 bases from J, leaving 7 bases between. Germline CDR1 is SGDLS and CDR2 is YYNGEE. CDR3 coding DNA: TGTGCCAGCAGCGCCAATATAGCCAAAAACATTCAGTACTTC. Its protein product is CASSANIAKNIQYF.

This chain uses TRBV6-5 with TRBJ2-7; D is uncertain. Trimming stripped 2 bases from V and 9 bases from J, with 17 bases between. Germline lookup yields CDR1 MNHEY and CDR2 SVGAGI. The CDR3 has 14 amino acids. Written as DNA, the CDR3 is TGTGCCAGCAGTTACGAGGAAAACTCTCGTGTGCAGTACTTC. Protein product: CASSYEENSRVQYF.

The gene calls are TRBV7-3 and TRBJ2-1, with 16 bases lining up with TRBD2. V lost 5 bases to trimming and J lost 9 bases; unmatched junction nucleotides: 4. The CDR3 runs to 15 residues. Germline V gene sequence: CDR1 SGHTA, CDR2 FQGTGA. CDR3 in amino acids: CASSRGTSGRGEQFF. As DNA, the CDR3 is TGTGCCAGCAGCAGAGGGACTAGCGGGAGGGGTGAGCAGTTCTTC.

This rearrangement joins TRBV5-8 to TRBJ2-3; possible D gene TRBD1, 5 bases. The germline V gene has CDR1 SGHTS and CDR2 YDEGEE. The V gene lost 1 base and the J gene lost 8 bases, with 8 bases spanning the gap. The length of the CDR3 is 12 residues. As DNA, the CDR3 is TGTGCCAGCAGCTTGCCCAGGGCTACGCAGTATTTT. Translation: CASSLPRATQYF.

The gene calls are TRBV29-1 and TRBJ1-2; D is perhaps TRBD1 (5 bases). The CDR3 runs 13 residues. Trimming pared 6 bases from V and 7 bases from J, leaving 18 bases between. From germline, CDR1 is SQVTM and CDR2 ANQGSEA. Written as DNA, the CDR3 is TGCAGCGTCGGCAGTGGGGACTTCAGTGGCTACACCTTC. It codes for CSVGSGDFSGYTF.

This clone appeared a single time. The J gene is TRBJ2-1, the V gene TRBV7-2, with D possibly TRBD2 on 5 matching bases. The germline V gene has CDR1 SGHTA and CDR2 FQGNSA. V shed 7 bases and J shed 8 bases, with 21 bases lying between them. CDR3 size: 15 residues. The chain's CDR3 is CASTPRAGFSYEQFF. As DNA, the CDR3 is TGTGCCAGCACCCCGCGGGCCGGGTTTTCCTATGAGCAGTTCTTC.

The rearrangement joins TRBV30 to TRBJ2-5; 9 bases are shared with TRBD2. Matching the DNA end better, TRBJ2-7 makes the J call doubtful. The CDR3 is 15 amino acids. Germline CDR1 GTSNPN, CDR2 SVGIG (reference sequence). As DNA, the CDR3 is TGTGCCTGGAGTGTCCGACTAGCGGCCTCCTACGAGCAGTACTTC. Its translation: CAWSVRLAASYEQYF.

The count of this clone is one. The chain has TRBV4-1 and TRBJ2-3; 7 bases line up with TRBD1. Trimming cost V 0 bases and J 2 bases; bases outside gene matches: 5. This CDR3 has 16 residues. The germline CDR1 and CDR2 sequences are MGHRA and YSYEKL. CDR3 nucleotide sequence: TGCGCCAGCAGCCAAGATAAGGGGGCGAACACAGATACGCAGTATTTT. This translates into CASSQDKGANTDTQYF.

The J gene is TRBJ2-3, the V gene TRBV30; 9 positions agree with TRBD2. Germline V gene data show CDR1 as GTSNPN and CDR2 as SVGIG (reference sequence). The CDR3 is 15 residues long. The J segment lost 1 base and the V segment lost 0 bases, leaving 2 bases of the junction unmatched. The CDR3 DNA reads TGTGCCTGGAGTGTTAGACTAGCGGGCACAGATACGCAGTATTTT. Translating it yields CAWSVRLAGTDTQYF.

The V call is TRBV6-1, the J call TRBJ1-2; the match to TRBD1 covers 9 bases. CDR3 length: 17 amino acids. J was trimmed by 4 bases and V by 4 bases; bases with no gene match: 13. Looked up from germline, CDR1 is MNHNS and CDR2 is SASEGT. The CDR3: CASSGSLTDRGGYGYTF. The CDR3 DNA is TGTGCCAGCAGTGGAAGCCTGACGGACAGGGGAGGCTATGGCTACACCTTC.

The table lists this clone with a few counts. The chain has TRBV4-2 and TRBJ1-1, with 8 bases fitting TRBD1. The length of the CDR3 is 15 residues. The trim removed 5 bases at V and 2 bases at J, leaving 7 bases unmatched. CDR1 and CDR2 (germline): LGHNA, YNFKEQ. DNA for the CDR3: TGTGCCAGCAGCGCGGCGGACAGGGACAACACTGAAGCTTTCTTT. Its protein product is CASSAADRDNTEAFF.